These 25 T cell receptor beta chains were sequenced from one sample in a study of cytomegalovirus exposure and HLA in healthy donors. 60 Vbeta and 13 Jbeta primers were used in PCR. The method was immunoSEQ multiplex PCR; TCRdb's version includes in-frame clones alone and lacks a portion of them. Counted here are 160,000 or so clones, over 70% occurring once; the ten biggest clones make up around a tenth. Input material: PBMCs. All receptors come from a man between 18 and 35 years old in good health and CMV-seropositive.

In this sample, this clone turned up once. The V and J genes are TRBV27 and TRBJ1-4; 9 nucleotides agree with TRBD1. Germline V gene lookup returns CDR1 MNHEY and CDR2 SMNVEV (reference sequence). The V and J ends lost 6 bases and 7 bases, in that order; junction bases with no gene match: 9. This CDR3 spans 15 amino acids. The CDR3, as DNA: TGTGCCAGCAGGTCGACAGGGGGACTGGTTGAAAAACTGTTTTTT. Translation: CASRSTGGLVEKLFF. Combining the CDR3 with reference TRBV27 and TRBJ1-4 gives the whole variable domain EAQVTQNPRYLITVTGKKLTVTCSQNMNHEYMSWYRQDPGLGLRQIYYSMNVEVTDKGDVPEGYKVSRKEKRNFPLILESPSPNQTSLYFCASRSTGGLVEKLFFGSGTQLSVL.

V is TRBV4-3 and J is TRBJ2-6, with 7 bases fitting TRBD1. The CDR3 length is 19 residues. Looked up from germline, CDR1 is LGHNA and CDR2 is YSLEER. The V and J ends lost 1 base and 1 base, in that order; junction bases with no gene match: 10. The CDR3 DNA is TGCGCCAGCAGCCAAGTTCCGCGACAGGGAATTTCTGGGGCCAACGTCCTGACTTTC. Translated: CASSQVPRQGISGANVLTF.

This rearrangement joins TRBV7-3 to TRBJ1-1; maybe TRBD1 (6 bases). Germline V CDR1 and CDR2: SGHTA, FQGTGA. The germline V and J ends were trimmed by 8 bases and 0 bases, with 10 bases remaining between them. CDR3 length equals 13 residues. CDR3 loop: CASRQDLNTEAFF. As DNA, the CDR3 is TGTGCCAGCCGACAGGACCTGAACACTGAAGCTTTCTTT. The whole variable domain, remainder taken from reference TRBV7-3 and TRBJ1-1, is GAGVSQTPSNKVTEKGKYVELRCDPISGHTALYWYRQSLGQGPEFLIYFQGTGAADDSGLPNDRFFAVRPEGSVSTLKIQRTERGDSAVYLCASRQDLNTEAFFGQGTRLTVV.

The rearrangement joins TRBV23-1 to TRBJ1-1, with unresolved D. TRBV23-1 is labeled an ORF, and its function is uncertain. The CDR3 is made up of 19 amino acids. The V and J ends lost 0 bases and 0 bases respectively, with 20 bases between them. This chain's CDR3 is CASSQSLCTVSGLNTEAFF. Written as DNA, the CDR3 is TGCGCCAGCAGTCAATCACTCTGTACAGTCTCAGGTCTGAACACTGAAGCTTTCTTT.

This chain links TRBV5-4 with TRBJ2-5; D not resolved. With 4 bases removed from V and 5 bases from J, the gap between germline ends came to 15 bases. This CDR3 has 14 amino acids. Germline V gives CDR1 SGHNT, CDR2 YYREEE (reference sequence). The CDR3 DNA reads TGTGCCAGCAGCCAACCTTCGGCGGTGGAGACCCAGTACTTC. This gives the protein CASSQPSAVETQYF.

This clone occurred once. The rearrangement links TRBV12-2 to TRBJ2-1; TRBD2, the table's D call, was not compared with the DNA. TRBV12-2 is described as a pseudogene. The CDR3 is 17 amino acids. The CDR3 DNA follows: TGTGCAAGTCGCTTCTCCAGCGGGAGTGGTTCCTACAATGAGCAGTTCTTC. This gives the protein CASRFSSGSGSYNEQFF.

The chain uses TRBV19 and TRBJ2-1; tentatively, D is TRBD1 (9 bases). The length of the CDR3 is 15 residues. The germline V gene encodes CDR1 LNHDA and CDR2 SQIVND (reference sequence). Deletions cut 5 bases from V and 7 bases from J, with 18 bases between. CDR3 coding DNA: TGTGCCAGTAGTTCGGGGGGGACAGGGAGGAATGAGCAGTTCTTC. Translating it yields CASSSGGTGRNEQFF.

Written as DNA, the CDR3 is TGTGCCAGTAGCCTAGCGTCGGGACAGCCCCACACAGATACGCAGTATTTT. Its protein is CASSLASGQPHTDTQYF. The chain carries TRBV19 and TRBJ2-3; a possible D gene is TRBD1 (7 bases). CDR3 size: 17 residues. The V gene lost 6 bases and the J gene lost 2 bases, with 21 bases spanning the gap. In germline, CDR1 is LNHDA, CDR2 SQIVND (reference sequence).

V gene TRBV6-1 combines with J gene TRBJ1-2; 7 nucleotides match TRBD1. The V gene end was trimmed by 6 bases and the J gene end by 3 bases; junction bases not matched to a gene: 4. The CDR3 sequence is 13 residues long. CDR1 is MNHNS, CDR2 SASEGT, per germline. CDR3 sequence (DNA): TGTGCCAGCAGCCACACAGGGGACTATGGCTACACCTTC. It is translated as CASSHTGDYGYTF.

The V call is TRBV2, the J call TRBJ1-4; perhaps TRBD1 as D (5 bases). CDR1 SNHLY and CDR2 FYNNEI come from the germline V gene. Trimming cost V 6 bases and J 8 bases, with 10 bases left between them. The CDR3 spans 12 residues. The CDR3 region is CASRDINEKLFF. The CDR3 nucleotides are TGTGCCAGCAGGGACATCAACGAAAAACTGTTTTTT.

This chain joins TRBV6-1 and TRBJ2-5; 10 nucleotides agree with TRBD2. Germline trimming cut 11 bases from V and 2 bases from J; bases unmatched to any gene: 8. Germline lookup yields CDR1 MNHNS and CDR2 SASEGT. CDR3 size: 14 residues. CDR3 coding DNA: TGTGCCGGGTCTCGACTAGCGGGTCAAGAGACCCAGTACTTC. As protein: CAGSRLAGQETQYF.

J is TRBJ2-1 and V is TRBV19; 7 nucleotides line up with TRBD2. This CDR3 has 19 amino acids. CDR1 and CDR2 (germline): LNHDA, SQIVND (reference sequence). J was trimmed by 6 bases and V by 2 bases; bases with no gene match: 19. Here the CDR3 reads CASSIFSGMVGGPGNEQFF. The DNA of the CDR3 is TGTGCCAGTAGTATATTCAGTGGAATGGTGGGAGGGCCCGGCAATGAGCAGTTCTTC.

The chain combines TRBV11-2 with TRBJ1-5; 9 bases are shared with TRBD1. The CDR3 sequence is 15 residues long. V was pared by 4 bases and J by 3 bases, with 4 bases of the junction left unmatched. Germline V gene data show CDR1 as SGHAT and CDR2 as FQNNGV. The CDR3 sequence: CASSWGQGINQPQHF. The DNA of the CDR3 is TGTGCCAGCAGCTGGGGACAGGGCATCAATCAGCCCCAGCATTTT.

The chain uses TRBV9 and TRBJ2-1; 9 positions match TRBD2. After removal of 0 bases from V and 2 bases from J, the junction contained 3 bases not matched to a gene. Germline-derived CDR1 and CDR2 are SGDLS and YYNGEE. The CDR3 has 16 residues. CDR3 nucleotides: TGTGCCAGCAGCGTAGATGGCGGGGGGGCCTACAATGAGCAGTTCTTC. This sequence encodes CASSVDGGGAYNEQFF.

In DNA, the CDR3 is TGTGCCAGCAGCCCGATGGCGGGGGGGTACACCGGGGAGCTGTTTTTT. Amino acid sequence: CASSPMAGGYTGELFF. The chain has TRBV11-2 and TRBJ2-2, with 9 bases lining up with TRBD2. V was pared by 5 bases and J by 3 bases, with 7 bases of the junction left unmatched. The CDR3 covers 16 residues. Germline CDR1 reads SGHAT; CDR2 reads FQNNGV.

Written as DNA, the CDR3 is TGTGCCAGCAGCTTCAATAGTCGAGAGACCCAGTACTTC. Translating it yields CASSFNSRETQYF. This chain joins TRBV5-6 and TRBJ2-5; no clear D gene. The length of the CDR3 is 13 residues. The germline gives CDR1 SGHDT, CDR2 YYEEEE. V lost 2 bases, J lost 4 bases, and 9 bases lay in between.

This clone was detected a few times. V gene TRBV5-1 combines with J gene TRBJ2-1; 12 bases are shared with TRBD1. V lost 5 bases, J lost 5 bases, and 14 bases stayed unmatched. CDR1 is SGHRS, CDR2 YFSETQ, per germline. The CDR3 runs to 18 residues. The CDR3 DNA sequence: TGCGCCAGCAGTTCCGGGACAGGGGGCGCGACATCGGACAATGAGCAGTTCTTC. Its translation is CASSSGTGGATSDNEQFF.

This clone has just a few counts. The genes are TRBV7-2 and TRBJ2-1; 7 nucleotides agree with TRBD2. Germline CDR1 reads SGHTA; CDR2 reads FQGNSA. V trimming: 4 bases; J trimming: 8 bases; junction bases outside the gene matches: 14. CDR3 length equals 16 residues. This CDR3 reads CASSSRSGKGFDEQFF. The CDR3 region has the DNA TGTGCCAGCAGCTCCCGCAGCGGGAAAGGTTTTGATGAGCAGTTCTTC. Full variable domain (outside the CDR3, taken from reference TRBV7-2 and TRBJ2-1): GAGVSQSPSNKVTEKGKDVELRCDPISGHTALYWYRQSLGQGLEFLIYFQGNSAPDKSGLPSDRFSAERTGGSVSTLTIQRTQQEDSAVYLCASSSRSGKGFDEQFFGPGTRLTVL.

CDR3 protein: CASRIKPAGAIPSGANVLTF. The CDR3 DNA reads as TGTGCCAGCAGGATAAAACCGGCAGGGGCGATTCCCTCTGGGGCCAACGTCCTGACTTTC. The chain recombines TRBV19 with TRBJ2-6, with a tentative D call TRBD1 (6 bases). The CDR3 consists of 20 residues. V lost 9 bases and J lost 0, with 27 bases in between. Germline CDR1 and CDR2: LNHDA and SQIVND (reference sequence). Looking up the rest from reference TRBV19 and TRBJ2-6 gives the full variable domain: DGGITQSPKYLFRKEGQNVTLSCEQNLNHDAMYWYRQDPGQGLRLIYYSQIVNDFQKGDIAEGYSVSREKKESFPLTVTSAQKNPTAFYLCASRIKPAGAIPSGANVLTFGAGSRLTVL.

V gene TRBV27 combines with J gene TRBJ1-5; perhaps TRBD1 as D (5 bases). This CDR3 contains 16 residues. Deletions cut 3 bases from V and 5 bases from J, with 17 bases between. The germline V gene has CDR1 MNHEY and CDR2 SMNVEV (reference sequence). The CDR3 DNA sequence: TGTGCCAGCAGTTTGGGGGGAGGGTTTCAGTATCAGCCCCAGCATTTT. The encoded protein is CASSLGGGFQYQPQHF.

The chain links TRBV6-6 to TRBJ1-2; tentative D call: TRBD1 (5 bases). Trimming stripped 0 bases from V and 4 bases from J, with 12 bases between. Looked up from germline, CDR1 is MNHNY and CDR2 is SVGAGI (reference sequence). The CDR3 extends over 15 amino acids. Here the CDR3 DNA reads TGTGCCAGCAGTTACTCGCGGGGGACCGCCTATGGCTACACCTTC. Encoded protein: CASSYSRGTAYGYTF.

V and J are TRBV4-3 and TRBJ2-2; TRBD2 matches at 9 bases. Germline V gene data show CDR1 as LGHNA and CDR2 as YSLEER. Losses at the gene ends were 3 bases for V and 1 base for J; bases not matched to a gene: 3. The CDR3 loop spans 16 amino acids. CDR3: CASSQQLAGNTGELFF. CDR3 bases: TGCGCCAGCAGCCAGCAACTAGCGGGGAACACCGGGGAGCTGTTTTTT.

V usage is TRBV25-1 and J usage is TRBJ2-1, with no clear D. V lost 3 bases, J lost 13 bases, and 13 bases lay in between. The CDR3 consists of 12 residues. The germline gives CDR1 MGHDK, CDR2 SYGVNS. The CDR3 region is CASSDLSKLQFF. CDR3 sequence (DNA): TGTGCCAGCAGTGATCTCTCCAAGCTACAGTTCTTC.

The J gene is TRBJ2-5, the V gene TRBV6-1; 12 bases align to TRBD2. There are 15 residues in the CDR3. Per the germline V gene, CDR1 is MNHNS and CDR2 is SASEGT. V lost 7 bases to trimming and J lost 1 base; unmatched junction nucleotides: 4. The CDR3 loop is CASKRTSGIQETQYF. The CDR3 DNA sequence: TGTGCCAGCAAACGGACTAGCGGGATCCAAGAGACCCAGTACTTC.

This clone was observed a handful of times. This chain joins TRBV4-3 and TRBJ1-1; D remains unclear. Germline V CDR1 and CDR2: LGHNA, YSLEER. V shed 2 bases and J shed 1 base, with 5 bases lying between them. The CDR3 is made up of 13 amino acids. The CDR3 bases are TGCGCCAGCAGCCAAACTGGGAACACTGAAGCTTTCTTT. Translating gives CASSQTGNTEAFF.